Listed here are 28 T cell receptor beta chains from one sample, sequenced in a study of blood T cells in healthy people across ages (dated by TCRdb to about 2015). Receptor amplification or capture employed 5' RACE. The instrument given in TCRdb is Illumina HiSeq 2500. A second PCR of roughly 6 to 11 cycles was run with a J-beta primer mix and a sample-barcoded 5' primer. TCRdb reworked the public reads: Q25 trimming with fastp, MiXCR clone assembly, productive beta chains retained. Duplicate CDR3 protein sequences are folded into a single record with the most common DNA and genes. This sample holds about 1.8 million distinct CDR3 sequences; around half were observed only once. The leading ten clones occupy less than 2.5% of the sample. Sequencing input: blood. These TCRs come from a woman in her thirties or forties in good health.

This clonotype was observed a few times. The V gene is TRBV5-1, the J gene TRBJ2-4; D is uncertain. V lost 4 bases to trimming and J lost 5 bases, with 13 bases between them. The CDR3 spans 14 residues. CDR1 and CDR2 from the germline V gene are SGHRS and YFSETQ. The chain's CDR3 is CASSEEAVQNIQYF. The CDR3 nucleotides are TGCGCCAGCAGCGAAGAGGCAGTTCAAAACATTCAGTACTTC.

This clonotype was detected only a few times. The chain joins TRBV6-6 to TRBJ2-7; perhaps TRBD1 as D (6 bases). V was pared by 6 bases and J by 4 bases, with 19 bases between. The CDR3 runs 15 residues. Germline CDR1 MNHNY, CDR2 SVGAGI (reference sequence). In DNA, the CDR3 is TGTGCCAGCAGCTTCTCCGTCAGGGGTCGTTACGAGCAGTACTTC. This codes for CASSFSVRGRYEQYF.

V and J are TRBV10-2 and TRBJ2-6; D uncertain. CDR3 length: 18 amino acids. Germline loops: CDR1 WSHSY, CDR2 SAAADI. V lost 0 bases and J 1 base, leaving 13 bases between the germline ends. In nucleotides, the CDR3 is TGCGCCAGCAGTGAGTCTCCTCAGGTTGGGTCTGGGGCCAACGTCCTGACTTTC. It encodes CASSESPQVGSGANVLTF.

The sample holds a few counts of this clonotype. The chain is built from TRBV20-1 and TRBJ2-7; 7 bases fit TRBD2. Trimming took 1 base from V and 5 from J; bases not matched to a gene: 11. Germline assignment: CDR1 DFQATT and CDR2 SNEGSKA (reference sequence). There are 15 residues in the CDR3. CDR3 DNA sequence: TGCAGTGCTAGAGTGGGGGGGACCGTGAGCCACGAGCAGTACTTC. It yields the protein CSARVGGTVSHEQYF.

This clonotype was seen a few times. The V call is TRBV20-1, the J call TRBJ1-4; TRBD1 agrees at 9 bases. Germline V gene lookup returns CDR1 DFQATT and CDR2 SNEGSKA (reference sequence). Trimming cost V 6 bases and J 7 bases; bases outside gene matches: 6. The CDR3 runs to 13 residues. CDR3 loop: CSAGTGISEKLFF. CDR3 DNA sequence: TGCAGTGCGGGGACAGGGATCTCTGAAAAACTGTTTTTT.

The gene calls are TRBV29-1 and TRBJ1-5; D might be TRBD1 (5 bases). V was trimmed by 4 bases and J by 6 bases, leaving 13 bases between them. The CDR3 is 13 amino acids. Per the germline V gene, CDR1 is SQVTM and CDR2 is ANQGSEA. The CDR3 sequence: CSVGPRVGQPQHF. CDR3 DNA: TGCAGCGTTGGACCCAGGGTGGGTCAGCCCCAGCATTTT.

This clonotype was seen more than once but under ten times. CDR3 protein: CSARATGALDEQFF. CDR3 coding DNA: TGCAGTGCTAGGGCGACAGGGGCGCTCGATGAGCAGTTCTTC. The V call is TRBV20-1, the J call TRBJ2-1; TRBD1 matches at 8 bases. The CDR3 is made up of 14 amino acids. The junction had 9 bases not matched to a gene; V was cut back by 3 bases and J by 8 bases. Germline V gene data show CDR1 as DFQATT and CDR2 as SNEGSKA (reference sequence).

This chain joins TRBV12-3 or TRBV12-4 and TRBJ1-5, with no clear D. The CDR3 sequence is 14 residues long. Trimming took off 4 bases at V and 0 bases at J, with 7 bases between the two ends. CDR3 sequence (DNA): TGTGCCAGCAGTTGGACGATTAGCAATCAGCCCCAGCATTTT. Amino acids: CASSWTISNQPQHF.

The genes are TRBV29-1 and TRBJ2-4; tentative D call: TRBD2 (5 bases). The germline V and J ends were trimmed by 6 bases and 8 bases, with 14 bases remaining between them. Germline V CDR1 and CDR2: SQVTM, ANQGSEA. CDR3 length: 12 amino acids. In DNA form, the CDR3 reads TGCAGCGTGACGATGGCGCGGGACATTCAGTACTTC. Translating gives CSVTMARDIQYF.

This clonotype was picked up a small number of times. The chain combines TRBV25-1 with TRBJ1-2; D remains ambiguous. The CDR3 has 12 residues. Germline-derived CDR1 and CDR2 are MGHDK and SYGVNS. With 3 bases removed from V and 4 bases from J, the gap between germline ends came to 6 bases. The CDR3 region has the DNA TGTGCCAGCAGTGACGGAGCCTATGGCTACACCTTC. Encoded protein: CASSDGAYGYTF.

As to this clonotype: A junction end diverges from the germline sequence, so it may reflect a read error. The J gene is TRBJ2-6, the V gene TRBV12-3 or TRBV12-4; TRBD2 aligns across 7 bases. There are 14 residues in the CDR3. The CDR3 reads CTSSGGAGANVLTF. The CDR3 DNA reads TGTACCAGCAGTGGGGGGGCTGGGGCCAACGTCCTGACTTTC.

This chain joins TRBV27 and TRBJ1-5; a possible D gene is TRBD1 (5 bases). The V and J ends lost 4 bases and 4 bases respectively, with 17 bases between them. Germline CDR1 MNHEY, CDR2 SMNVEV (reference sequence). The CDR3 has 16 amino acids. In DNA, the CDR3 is TGTGCCAGCAGTTCGGGACGGGGAAATAGTAATCAGCCCCAGCATTTT. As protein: CASSSGRGNSNQPQHF.

The CDR3 spells CASSLTGQGQDTTYTNYGYTF. The CDR3 bases are TGCGCCAGCAGCTTAACGGGACAGGGGCAAGACACTACCTACACTAACTATGGCTACACCTTC. This chain uses TRBV5-1 with TRBJ1-2, with 10 bases lining up with TRBD1. V lost 2 bases to trimming and J lost 0 bases; unmatched junction nucleotides: 19. The CDR3 runs 21 residues. CDR1 and CDR2 from the germline V gene are SGHRS and YFSETQ.

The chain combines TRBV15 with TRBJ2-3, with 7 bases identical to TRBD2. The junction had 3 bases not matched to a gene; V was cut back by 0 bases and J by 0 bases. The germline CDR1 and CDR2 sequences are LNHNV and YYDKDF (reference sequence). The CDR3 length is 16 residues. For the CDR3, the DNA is TGTGCCACCAGCAGAGACGGCGGGGGTAGCACAGATACGCAGTATTTT. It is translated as CATSRDGGGSTDTQYF.

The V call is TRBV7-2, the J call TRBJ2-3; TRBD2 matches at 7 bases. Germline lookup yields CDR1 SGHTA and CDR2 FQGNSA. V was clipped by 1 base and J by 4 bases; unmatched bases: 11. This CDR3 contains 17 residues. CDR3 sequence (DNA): TGTGCCAGCAGCTTAGTTACCCGGGGGGTCAGCGCAGATACGCAGTATTTT. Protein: CASSLVTRGVSADTQYF.

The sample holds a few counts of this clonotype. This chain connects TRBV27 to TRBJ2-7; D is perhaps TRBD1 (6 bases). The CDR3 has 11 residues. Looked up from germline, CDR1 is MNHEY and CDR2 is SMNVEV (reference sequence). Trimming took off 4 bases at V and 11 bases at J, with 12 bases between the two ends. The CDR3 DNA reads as TGTGCCAGCAGTTCTCGGGCAGGGGAGTACTTC. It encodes CASSSRAGEYF.

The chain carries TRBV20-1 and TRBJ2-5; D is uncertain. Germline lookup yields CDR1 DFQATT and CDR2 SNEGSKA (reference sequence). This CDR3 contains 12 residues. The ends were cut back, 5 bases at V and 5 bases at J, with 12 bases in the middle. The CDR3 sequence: CSAPRVAETQYF. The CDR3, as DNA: TGCAGTGCTCCCCGAGTCGCTGAGACCCAGTACTTC.

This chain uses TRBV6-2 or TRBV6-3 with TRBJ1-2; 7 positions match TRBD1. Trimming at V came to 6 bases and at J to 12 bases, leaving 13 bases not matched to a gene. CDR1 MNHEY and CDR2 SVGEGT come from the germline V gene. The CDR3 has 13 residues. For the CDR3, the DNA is TGTGCCAGCAGAGAGAGGACAGGTTGGTTCGACACCTTC. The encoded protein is CASRERTGWFDTF.

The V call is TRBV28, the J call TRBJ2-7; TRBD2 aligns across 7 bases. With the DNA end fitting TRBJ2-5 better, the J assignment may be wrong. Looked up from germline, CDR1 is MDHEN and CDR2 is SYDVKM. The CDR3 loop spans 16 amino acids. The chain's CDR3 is CASRSGREGFWETQYF. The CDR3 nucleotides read TGTGCCAGCCGGTCGGGCAGGGAGGGGTTTTGGGAGACCCAGTACTTC.

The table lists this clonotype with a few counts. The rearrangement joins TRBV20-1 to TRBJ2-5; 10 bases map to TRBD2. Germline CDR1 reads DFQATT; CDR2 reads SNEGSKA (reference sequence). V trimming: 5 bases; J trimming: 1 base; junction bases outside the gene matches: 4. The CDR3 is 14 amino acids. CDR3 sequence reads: CSAFSGGLQETQYF. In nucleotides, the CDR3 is TGCAGTGCTTTTAGCGGGGGGCTCCAAGAGACCCAGTACTTC.

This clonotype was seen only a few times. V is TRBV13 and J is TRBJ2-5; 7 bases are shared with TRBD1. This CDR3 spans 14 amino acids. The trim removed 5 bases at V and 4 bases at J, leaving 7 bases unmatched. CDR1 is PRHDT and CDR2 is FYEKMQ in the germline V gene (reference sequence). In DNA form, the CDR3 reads TGTGCCAGCAGCCCCGGACAGGAGCTAGAGACCCAGTACTTC. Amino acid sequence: CASSPGQELETQYF.

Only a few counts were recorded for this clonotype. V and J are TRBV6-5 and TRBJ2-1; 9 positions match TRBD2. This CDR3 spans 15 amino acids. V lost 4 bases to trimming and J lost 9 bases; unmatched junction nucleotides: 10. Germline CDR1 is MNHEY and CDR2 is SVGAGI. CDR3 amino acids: CASSWRGGKVGEQFF. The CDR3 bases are TGTGCCAGCAGTTGGCGGGGGGGGAAGGTGGGTGAGCAGTTCTTC.

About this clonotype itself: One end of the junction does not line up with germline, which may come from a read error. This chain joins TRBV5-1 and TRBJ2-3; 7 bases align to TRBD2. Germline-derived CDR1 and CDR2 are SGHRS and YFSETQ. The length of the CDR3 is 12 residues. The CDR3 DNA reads TGCGCCAGCAGCTCCTCCGGGACTACGGAGTATTTT. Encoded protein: CASSSSGTTEYF.

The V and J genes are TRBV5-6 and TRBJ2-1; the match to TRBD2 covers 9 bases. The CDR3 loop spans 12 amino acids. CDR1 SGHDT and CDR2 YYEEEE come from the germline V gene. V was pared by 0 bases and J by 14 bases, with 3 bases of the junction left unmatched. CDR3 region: CASSLASGAKFF. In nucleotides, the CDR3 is TGTGCCAGCAGCTTGGCTAGCGGGGCCAAGTTCTTC.

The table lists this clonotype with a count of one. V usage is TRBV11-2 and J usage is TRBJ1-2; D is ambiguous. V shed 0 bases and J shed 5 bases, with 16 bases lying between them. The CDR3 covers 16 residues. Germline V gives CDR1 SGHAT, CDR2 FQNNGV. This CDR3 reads CASSLDGGSGPYGYTF. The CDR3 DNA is TGTGCCAGCAGCTTAGATGGTGGGTCGGGTCCATATGGCTACACCTTC.

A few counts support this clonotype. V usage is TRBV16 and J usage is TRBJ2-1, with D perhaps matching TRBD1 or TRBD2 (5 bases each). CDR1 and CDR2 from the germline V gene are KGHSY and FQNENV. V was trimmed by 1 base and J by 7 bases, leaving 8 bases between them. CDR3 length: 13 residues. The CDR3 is CASSQLGENEQFF. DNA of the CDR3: TGTGCCAGCAGCCAATTAGGGGAGAATGAGCAGTTCTTC.

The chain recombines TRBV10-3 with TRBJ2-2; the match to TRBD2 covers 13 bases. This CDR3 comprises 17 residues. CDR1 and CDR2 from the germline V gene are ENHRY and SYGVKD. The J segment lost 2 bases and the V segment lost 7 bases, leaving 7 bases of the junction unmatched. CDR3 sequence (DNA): TGTGCCATCAAGACGACTAGCGGGGGGCCAAACACCGGGGAGCTGTTTTTT. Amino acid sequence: CAIKTTSGGPNTGELFF.

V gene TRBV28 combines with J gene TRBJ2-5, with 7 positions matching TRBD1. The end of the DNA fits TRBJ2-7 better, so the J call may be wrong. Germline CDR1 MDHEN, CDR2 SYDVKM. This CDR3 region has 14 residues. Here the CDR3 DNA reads TGTGCCAGCATCCTACAGGGGTCCCTAGGCGAGCAGTACTTC. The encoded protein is CASILQGSLGEQYF.